These 5 T cell receptor beta chains share one sample of origin, sequenced in a study of T cell repertoires in cytomegalovirus infection. No antigen has been assigned to these receptors. Via MiXCR, TCRdb re-called the reads, giving one row per CDR3 protein. Of roughly 920,000 distinct CDR3 sequences listed, around 30% are singletons. The sequenced sample was cultured CD8+ T cells from PBMCs, obtained from culture after CMV antigen stimulation. All receptors derive from a human donor in good health (CMV status not recorded). Some clones in this sample may be carry-over from other donors' samples.

A few counts support this clonotype. The chain has TRBV6-5 and TRBJ2-1, with D perhaps TRBD2 (5 bases). The CDR3 runs to 14 residues. V lost 5 bases and J 6 bases, leaving 14 bases between the germline ends. CDR1 and CDR2 from the germline V gene are MNHEY and SVGAGI. The CDR3 region is CASSLLGPGNEQFF. CDR3 coding DNA: TGTGCCAGCAGTCTACTAGGTCCGGGCAATGAGCAGTTCTTC.

This clonotype has at least ten counts. The V call is TRBV7-9, the J call TRBJ1-2; 7 nucleotides match TRBD1. V lost 4 bases and J lost 6; bases outside the gene matches: 5. The CDR3 loop spans 13 amino acids. Germline values: CDR1 SEHNR, CDR2 FQNEAQ (reference sequence). CDR3 DNA sequence: TGTGCCAGCAGCTCGACAGGGAGCGATGGCTACACCTTC. This gives the protein CASSSTGSDGYTF.

This clonotype has a handful of counts. The chain couples TRBV6-1 to TRBJ1-5; no definite D call. The germline CDR1 and CDR2 sequences are MNHNS and SASEGT. Trimming shortened V by 3 bases and J by 7 bases, and 4 bases separated the two germline ends. The CDR3 contains 11 residues. In DNA, the CDR3 is TGTGCCAGCAGTGAGGCCCAGCCCCAGCATTTT. Amino acids: CASSEAQPQHF.

This clonotype was seen only a few times. This CDR3 is CASSTGLEYEQYF. The CDR3 bases are TGTGCCAGCAGCACAGGACTAGAATACGAGCAGTACTTC. The gene calls are TRBV11-3 and TRBJ2-7; TRBD2 agrees at 7 bases. V dropped 5 bases and J dropped 4; count of bases not matched to a gene: 5. This CDR3 spans 13 amino acids. Looked up from germline, CDR1 is SGHNT and CDR2 is YENEEA.

This clonotype came up a few times. V usage is TRBV4-1 and J usage is TRBJ2-5; D unresolved. V was shortened by 3 bases and J by 0 bases, with 8 bases between the two germline ends. The germline CDR1 and CDR2 sequences are MGHRA and YSYEKL. The CDR3 totals 14 residues. CDR3 residues: CASSHNTDQETQYF. In DNA, the CDR3 is TGCGCCAGCAGCCATAACACGGACCAAGAGACCCAGTACTTC.